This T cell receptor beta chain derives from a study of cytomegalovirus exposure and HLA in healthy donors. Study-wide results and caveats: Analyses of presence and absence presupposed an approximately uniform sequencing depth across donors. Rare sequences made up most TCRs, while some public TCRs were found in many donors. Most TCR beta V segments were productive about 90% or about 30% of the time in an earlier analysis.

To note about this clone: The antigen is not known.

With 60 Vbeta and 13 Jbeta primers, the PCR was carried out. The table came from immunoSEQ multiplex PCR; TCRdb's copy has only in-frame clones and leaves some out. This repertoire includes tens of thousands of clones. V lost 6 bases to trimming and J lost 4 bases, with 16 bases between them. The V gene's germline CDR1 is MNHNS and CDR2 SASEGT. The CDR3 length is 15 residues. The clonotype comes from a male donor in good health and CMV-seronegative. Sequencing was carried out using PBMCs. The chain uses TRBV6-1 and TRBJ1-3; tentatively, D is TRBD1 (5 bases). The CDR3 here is CASSLDSGRGNTIYF. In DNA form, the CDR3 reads TGTGCCAGCAGCCTAGATTCAGGGCGAGGAAACACCATATATTTT.